What follows is one TCR beta chain and its context. CDR1 ENHRY and CDR2 SYGVKD come from the germline V gene. V trimming: 7 bases; J trimming: 4 bases; junction bases outside the gene matches: 12. The CDR3 totals 15 residues. This sample was taken from a study of blood T cell repertoires in COVID-19. Study context: Collection of acute and convalescent COVID-19 samples took place in the United States, Italy and Spain.

Libraries were prepared by immunoSEQ multiplex PCR; TCRdb keeps only in-frame clonotypes and omits some of them. The table shows roughly 300,000 clones, with 70% to 90% occurring only once. The source of this sequence is a young man with active or convalescent COVID-19. The chain joins TRBV10-3 to TRBJ2-5, with TRBD2 identical over 7 bases. The sample consisted of peripheral blood. CDR3 bases: TGTGCCATCACACCTGGGAGGGGTAGGGGAGAGACCCAGTACTTC. Its translation: CAITPGRGRGETQYF.